This record covers a single T cell receptor (beta chain). Its specificity is not known. Genomic DNA (from each subset) was split evenly across several immunoSEQ plates. The DNA input per sorted-subset replicate PCR was roughly 180 ng, corresponding to tens of thousands of T cell genomes. Original methodology: ImmunoSEQ supplied junction-only sequences lacking quality scores, so filtering was different. TCRdb's table, derived via immunoSEQ multiplex PCR, lists solely in-frame clones and lacks some. That table supplies the V and J calls and clone size; D and trimming were determined from the DNA. The sample lists around 600,000 clones, about 95% occurring once. This specimen comes from a study of shared clonotypes between healthy human individuals. Overall study findings and caveats: Compared with clonotypes that all four donors shared, non-shared clonotypes had lower generation probabilities.

CD45RO negativity and positive selection for CCR7 defined naive CD8 cells, a population that excluded terminally differentiated effector memory CD45RA+ cells. Looked up from germline, CDR1 is MNHNS and CDR2 is SASEGT. The CDR3 loop spans 15 amino acids. V was cut by 7 bases and J by 1 base, with 17 bases left in between. The gene calls are TRBV6-1 and TRBJ2-7, with a possible D match to TRBD2 (5 bases). Sequencing was carried out using naive CD8+ T cells sorted from blood. This TCR derives from a woman aged 25 to 39 in good health. In DNA, the CDR3 is TGTGCCAGCATCATAGATCCGGGGATGTCCTACGAGCAGTACTTC. Translating gives CASIIDPGMSYEQYF.